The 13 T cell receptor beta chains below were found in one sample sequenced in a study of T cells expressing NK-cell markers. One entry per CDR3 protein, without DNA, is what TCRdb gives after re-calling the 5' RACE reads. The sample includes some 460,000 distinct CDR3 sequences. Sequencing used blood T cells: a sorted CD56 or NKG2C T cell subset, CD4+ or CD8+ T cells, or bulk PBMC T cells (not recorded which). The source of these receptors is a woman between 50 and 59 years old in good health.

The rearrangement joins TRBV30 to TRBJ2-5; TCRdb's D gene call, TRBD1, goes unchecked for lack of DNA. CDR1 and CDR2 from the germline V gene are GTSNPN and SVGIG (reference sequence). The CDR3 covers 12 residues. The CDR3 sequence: CAWDRDLETQYF.

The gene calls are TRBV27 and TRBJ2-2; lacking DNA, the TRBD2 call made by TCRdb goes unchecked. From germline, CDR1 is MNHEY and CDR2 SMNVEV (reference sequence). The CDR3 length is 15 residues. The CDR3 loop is CASSLLAGEAGELFF.

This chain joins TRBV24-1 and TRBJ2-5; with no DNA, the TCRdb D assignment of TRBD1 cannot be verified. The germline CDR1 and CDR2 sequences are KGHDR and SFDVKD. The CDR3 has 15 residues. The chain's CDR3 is CATSDAYWGVETQYF.

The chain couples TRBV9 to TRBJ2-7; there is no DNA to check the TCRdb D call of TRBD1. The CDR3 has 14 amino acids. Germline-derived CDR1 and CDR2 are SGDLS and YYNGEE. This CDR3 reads CASSVLPGKGEQYF.

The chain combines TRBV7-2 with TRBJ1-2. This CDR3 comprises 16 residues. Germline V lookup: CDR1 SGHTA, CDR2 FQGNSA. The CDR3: CASSFKTTQVGYGYTF.

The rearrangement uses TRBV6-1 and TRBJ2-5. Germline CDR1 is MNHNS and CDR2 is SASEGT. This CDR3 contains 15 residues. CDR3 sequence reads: CASSELGGLRETQYF.

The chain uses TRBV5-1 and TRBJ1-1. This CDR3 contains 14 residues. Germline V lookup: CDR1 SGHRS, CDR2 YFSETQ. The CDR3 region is CASSLTRMNTEAFF.

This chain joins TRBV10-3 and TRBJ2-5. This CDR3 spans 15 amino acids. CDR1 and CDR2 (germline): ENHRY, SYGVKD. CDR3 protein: CAISEIETRRETQYF.

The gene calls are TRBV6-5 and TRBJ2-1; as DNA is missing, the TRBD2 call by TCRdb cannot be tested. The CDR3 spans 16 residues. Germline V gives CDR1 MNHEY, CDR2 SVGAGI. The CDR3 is CASKMSGRSTYNEQFF.

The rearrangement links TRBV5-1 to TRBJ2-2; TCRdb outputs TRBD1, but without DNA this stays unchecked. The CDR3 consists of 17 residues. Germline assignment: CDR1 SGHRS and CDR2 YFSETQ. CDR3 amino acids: CASSLRGDRTNTGELFF.

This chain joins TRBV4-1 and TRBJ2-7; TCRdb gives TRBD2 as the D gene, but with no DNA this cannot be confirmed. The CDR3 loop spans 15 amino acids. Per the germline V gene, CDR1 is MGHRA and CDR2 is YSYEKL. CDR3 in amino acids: CASSHAEGRIYEQYF.

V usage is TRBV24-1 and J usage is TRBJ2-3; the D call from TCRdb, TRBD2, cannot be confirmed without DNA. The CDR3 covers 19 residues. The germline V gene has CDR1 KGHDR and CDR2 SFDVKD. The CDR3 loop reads CATSDIGSKRGGNTDTQYF.

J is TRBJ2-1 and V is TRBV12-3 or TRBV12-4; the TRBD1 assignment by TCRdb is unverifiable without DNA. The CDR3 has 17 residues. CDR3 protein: CASRRTGGVSSSNEQFF.